This T cell receptor beta chain stems from a study of T cell responses to AZD1222 COVID-19 vaccine. On this clone itself: Its antigen is as yet unknown.

CDR3 length: 14 residues. CDR1 is SGHNT, CDR2 YYREEE, per germline (reference sequence). V lost 4 bases and J lost 5; bases outside the gene matches: 6. Generated by immunoSEQ multiplex PCR, the TCRdb table keeps only in-frame clones and is missing some. The repertoire holds about 140,000 clones, over 85% seen once, with less than 0.95% in the top ten. Study-wide results and caveats: Repertoire sampling was restricted to post-peak T cell response timepoints. The donor cohort was predominantly white British with a female majority, and clonal diversity may have been underestimated.

The sequenced sample was peripheral blood, obtained on day 0 of MenACWY control vaccination. The rearrangement links TRBV5-4 to TRBJ2-5, with TRBD2 identical over 9 bases. The sequence was collected from an adult in good health. Written as DNA, the CDR3 is TGTGCCAGCAGCGCCGCGGGGGGGGCGGAGACCCAGTACTTC. Its protein is CASSAAGGAETQYF.